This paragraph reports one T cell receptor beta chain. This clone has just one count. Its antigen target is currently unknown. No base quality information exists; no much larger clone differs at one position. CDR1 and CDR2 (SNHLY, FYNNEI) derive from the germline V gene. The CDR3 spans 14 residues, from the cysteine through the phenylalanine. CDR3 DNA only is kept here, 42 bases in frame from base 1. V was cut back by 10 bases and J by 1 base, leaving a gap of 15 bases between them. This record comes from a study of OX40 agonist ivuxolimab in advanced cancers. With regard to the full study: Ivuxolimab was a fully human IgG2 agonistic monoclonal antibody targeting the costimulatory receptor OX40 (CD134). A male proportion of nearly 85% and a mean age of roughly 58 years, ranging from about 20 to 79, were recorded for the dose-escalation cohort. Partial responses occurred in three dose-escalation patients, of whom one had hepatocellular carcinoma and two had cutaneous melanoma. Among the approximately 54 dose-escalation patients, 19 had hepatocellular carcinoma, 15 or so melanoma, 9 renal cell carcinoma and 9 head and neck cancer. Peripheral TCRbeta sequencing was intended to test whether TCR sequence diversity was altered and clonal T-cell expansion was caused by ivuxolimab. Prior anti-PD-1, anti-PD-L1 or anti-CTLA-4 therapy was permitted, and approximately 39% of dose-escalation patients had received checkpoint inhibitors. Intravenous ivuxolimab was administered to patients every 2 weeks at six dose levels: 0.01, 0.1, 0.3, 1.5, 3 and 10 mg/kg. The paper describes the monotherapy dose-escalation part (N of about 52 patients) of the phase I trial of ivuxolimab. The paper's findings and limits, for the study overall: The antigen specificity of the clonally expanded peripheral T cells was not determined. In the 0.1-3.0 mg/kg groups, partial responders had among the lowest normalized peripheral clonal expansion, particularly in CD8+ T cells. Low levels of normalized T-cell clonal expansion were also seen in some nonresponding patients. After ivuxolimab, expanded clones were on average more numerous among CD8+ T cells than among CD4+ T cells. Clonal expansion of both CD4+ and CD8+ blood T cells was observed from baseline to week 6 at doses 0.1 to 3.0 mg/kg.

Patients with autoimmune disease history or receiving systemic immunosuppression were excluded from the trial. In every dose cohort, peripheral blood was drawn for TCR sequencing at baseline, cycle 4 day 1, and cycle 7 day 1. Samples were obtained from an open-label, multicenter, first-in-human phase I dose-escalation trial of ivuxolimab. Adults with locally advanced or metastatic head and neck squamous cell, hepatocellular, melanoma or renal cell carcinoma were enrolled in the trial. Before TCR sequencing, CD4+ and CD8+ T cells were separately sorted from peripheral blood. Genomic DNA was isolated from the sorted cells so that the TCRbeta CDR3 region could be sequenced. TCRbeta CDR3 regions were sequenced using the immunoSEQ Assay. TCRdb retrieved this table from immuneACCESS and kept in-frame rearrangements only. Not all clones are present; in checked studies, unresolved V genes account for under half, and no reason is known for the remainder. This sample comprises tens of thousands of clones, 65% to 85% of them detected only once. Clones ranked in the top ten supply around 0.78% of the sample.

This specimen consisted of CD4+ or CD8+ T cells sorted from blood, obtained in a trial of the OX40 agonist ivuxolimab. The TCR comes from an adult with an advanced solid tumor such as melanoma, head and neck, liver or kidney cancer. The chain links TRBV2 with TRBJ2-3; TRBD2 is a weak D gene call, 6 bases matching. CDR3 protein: CATSREYRTDTQYF. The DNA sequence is TGTGCCACCTCCCGGGAGTATCGCACAGATACGCAGTATTTT.